The 6 T cell receptor beta chains below were found in one sample sequenced in a study of radiation and T cells in renal cell carcinoma. Indicated time point: baseline pretreatment blood. Described treatment: 15 Gy SBRT to primary tumor, nephrectomy 4 weeks later. Sequencing was performed with immunoSEQ multiplex PCR; in TCRdb, only in-frame clones are kept and a portion is missing. Of 120,000 to 150,000 clones detected, 75% to 90% appear once; the ten largest clones hold roughly 25%. The material sequenced was blood, taken from a patient whose treatment included radiotherapy and nephrectomy. All receptors derive from a woman aged 45-65 years with renal cell carcinoma.

The chain couples TRBV7-2 to TRBJ2-7, with unresolved D. Germline CDR1 and CDR2: SGHTA and FQGNSA. The germline V and J ends were trimmed by 4 bases and 3 bases, with 4 bases remaining between them. The CDR3 sequence is 11 residues long. The CDR3 DNA reads TGTGCCAGCAGCTCTGTCTACGAGCAGTACTTC. Translated, it gives CASSSVYEQYF.

This clone was counted once. This chain joins TRBV19 and TRBJ2-4, with D possibly matching TRBD2 (5 bases). The CDR3 sequence is 17 residues long. The V end lost 5 bases, the J end lost 1 base, and 18 bases lay between the germline ends. Germline V gene sequence: CDR1 LNHDA, CDR2 SQIVND (reference sequence). CDR3 bases: TGTGCCAGTAGTTTGAGGACGGGAACCGTGGCCAAAAACATTCAGTACTTC. Amino acids: CASSLRTGTVAKNIQYF.

This chain links TRBV7-2 with TRBJ2-3, with 11 nucleotides matching TRBD2. Germline CDR1 is SGHTA and CDR2 is FQGNSA. The V segment lost 0 bases and the J segment 0 bases; nucleotides outside the gene matches: 2. The CDR3 consists of 17 residues. The CDR3 nucleotides read TGTGCCAGCAGCTTAGCGTTAGCGGGGGGGAGCACAGATACGCAGTATTTT. Protein sequence: CASSLALAGGSTDTQYF.

V and J are TRBV2 and TRBJ2-5, with 9 bases lining up with TRBD2. The CDR3 extends over 13 amino acids. The V and J ends lost 7 bases and 2 bases, in that order; junction bases with no gene match: 2. Looked up from germline, CDR1 is SNHLY and CDR2 is FYNNEI. CDR3 sequence reads: CASKSGGQETQYF. DNA of the CDR3: TGTGCCAGCAAGAGCGGGGGGCAAGAGACCCAGTACTTC.

The chain links TRBV5-1 to TRBJ2-5; TRBD2 matches 9 bases. V lost 2 bases and J lost 5; bases outside the gene matches: 4. Germline loops: CDR1 SGHRS, CDR2 YFSETQ. The CDR3 sequence is 14 residues long. The CDR3 DNA follows: TGCGCCAGCAGCTTAGGGACTAGCTGGGAGACCCAGTACTTC. It yields the protein CASSLGTSWETQYF.

The chain couples TRBV5-1 to TRBJ2-3; the match to TRBD2 covers 10 bases. The CDR3 runs to 15 residues. With 6 bases clipped from V and 6 bases from J, the junction kept 10 bases outside the gene matches. Germline V gene data show CDR1 as SGHRS and CDR2 as YFSETQ. DNA of the CDR3: TGCGCCAGCACTAGCGGGGGTCCCCTCAGTGATACGCAGTATTTT. Its protein product is CASTSGGPLSDTQYF.